Listed below are T cell receptor beta chains from one sample, sequenced in a study of T cells after yellow fever vaccination. TCRdb reanalysed the 5' RACE reads using MiXCR and keeps one entry per CDR3 protein. Counted here are 610,000 or so distinct CDR3 sequences, approximately 13% occurring once; the ten biggest clones make up around 14%. Here the sequenced sample was PBMCs, taken on the day of the yellow fever booster vaccination. Receptors originate from a young man who received the YFV17D yellow fever vaccine. Both conserved end residues are part of each CDR3. The D gene is left open where the match is weak. Rows may omit the clone size; those that give it use once, few, many or a size class.

clone size	V gene	D gene	J gene	CDR3 protein	CDR3 DNA
few	TRBV6-2/TRBV6-3	.	TRBJ2-1	CASSHAPFRRGPYNEQFF	TGTGCCAGCAGTCACGCACCGTTTCGGCGGGGTCCCTACAATGAGCAGTTCTTC
.	TRBV28	.	TRBJ2-1	CASSFGLGTFLYNEQFF	TGTGCCAGCAGTTTCGGTCTTGGGACCTTTTTATACAATGAGCAGTTCTTC
.	TRBV21-1	.	TRBJ2-7	CASSPRYGSGPTEYF	TGTGCCAGCAGCCCTCGGTACGGTAGCGGGCCGACCGAATACTTC
few	TRBV20-1	TRBD2	TRBJ2-3	CSAVAGGKTDTQYF	TGCAGTGCCGTAGCGGGAGGAAAGACAGATACGCAGTATTTT
few	TRBV28	TRBD1	TRBJ1-1	CASSFHRGGTEAFF	TGTGCCAGCAGTTTCCACAGGGGGGGCACTGAAGCTTTCTTT
many	TRBV29-1	.	TRBJ2-5	CSVGSGGETQYF	TGCAGCGTTGGTTCCGGGGGAGAGACCCAGTACTTC
few	TRBV28	TRBD2	TRBJ2-4	CASSQGLAVAKNIQYF	TGTGCCAGCAGTCAGGGACTAGCAGTAGCCAAAAACATTCAGTACTTC
.	TRBV7-2	.	TRBJ2-1	CASSLGRRSEQFF	TGTGCCAGCAGCTTAGGAAGAAGGAGTGAGCAGTTCTTC
few	TRBV6-1	TRBD2	TRBJ2-2	CASIREGLVNGELFF	TGTGCCAGCATACGGGAGGGGCTCGTGAACGGGGAGCTGTTTTTT
.	TRBV7-2	.	TRBJ2-7	CDSSLILHEQYF	TGTGACAGCAGCTTGATTTTACACGAGCAGTACTTC
few	TRBV4-3	TRBD1	TRBJ1-2	CASSQSTGSVDGYTF	TGCGCCAGCAGCCAATCGACAGGGTCGGTCGATGGCTACACCTTC
few	TRBV6-2/TRBV6-3	TRBD1	TRBJ2-7	CASQTGVEQYF	TGTGCCAGCCAAACAGGGGTCGAGCAGTACTTC
few	TRBV5-6	.	TRBJ2-3	CASSRKTALTDTQYF	TGTGCCAGCAGCCGCAAGACAGCCCTCACAGATACGCAGTATTTT
few	TRBV29-1	.	TRBJ2-7	CSVGPRGEQYF	TGCAGCGTCGGTCCCCGAGGCGAGCAGTACTTC
.	TRBV5-5	TRBD1	TRBJ2-7	CASSHPGGNSYEQYF	TGTGCCAGCAGCCACCCAGGGGGCAATAGCTACGAGCAGTACTTC
.	TRBV4-1	.	TRBJ2-2	CASSQLGLNTGELFF	TGCGCCAGCAGCCAGCTCGGTTTAAACACCGGGGAGCTGTTTTTT
.	TRBV18	.	TRBJ2-5	CASSPPIFQETQYF	TGTGCCAGCTCACCACCTATTTTTCAAGAGACCCAGTACTTC
few	TRBV9	.	TRBJ1-5	CASSVGGFNQPQHF	TGTGCCAGCAGCGTAGGAGGGTTTAATCAGCCCCAGCATTTT
.	TRBV20-1	.	TRBJ1-1	CSVGGKRRLTEAFF	TGCAGTGTCGGAGGCAAGAGGCGGCTTACTGAAGCTTTCTTT
.	TRBV20-1	.	TRBJ2-1	CSASIGYNEQFF	TGCAGTGCTAGTATTGGGTACAATGAGCAGTTCTTC
.	TRBV28	.	TRBJ2-7	CASMRSYEQYF	TGTGCCAGCATGAGGAGCTACGAGCAGTACTTC
few	TRBV5-1	.	TRBJ1-2	CASSLDSWYGYTF	TGCGCCAGCAGCTTGGACAGTTGGTATGGCTACACCTTC
few	TRBV28	TRBD1	TRBJ2-7	CASNPGGGVGEQYF	TGTGCCAGCAACCCAGGGGGCGGAGTGGGCGAGCAGTACTTC
.	TRBV5-1	.	TRBJ2-7	CASSYGQPTYEQYF	TGCGCCAGCAGCTACGGGCAGCCTACCTACGAGCAGTACTTC
few	TRBV20-1	.	TRBJ1-1	CRLAQGFFF	TGCAGGTTGGCTCAGGGGTTCTTCTTT
few	TRBV7-9	TRBD2	TRBJ2-1	CASSARSGRAADNEQFF	TGTGCCAGCAGCGCCAGGAGCGGGAGGGCCGCTGACAATGAGCAGTTCTTC
many	TRBV20-1	TRBD2	TRBJ2-7	CSASFLAGGPVTYEQYF	TGCAGTGCTAGTTTCCTAGCGGGAGGGCCAGTCACCTACGAGCAGTACTTC
.	TRBV5-6	TRBD2	TRBJ2-1	CASSLGVGGLSEQFF	TGTGCCAGCAGCTTGGGGGTGGGAGGGCTCAGTGAGCAGTTCTTC
few	TRBV10-3	.	TRBJ2-7	CATGVTEEQYF	TGTGCCACGGGGGTTACTGAAGAGCAGTACTTC
few	TRBV5-1	.	TRBJ2-1	CASSFFQGYGNEQFF	TGCGCCAGCAGCTTCTTTCAGGGATACGGCAATGAGCAGTTCTTC
few	TRBV20-1	.	TRBJ1-4	CSARGAATNEKLFF	TGCAGTGCTAGGGGGGCCGCAACTAATGAAAAACTGTTTTTT
.	TRBV5-5	.	TRBJ1-1	CASRVFFTEAFF	TGTGCCAGCAGGGTCTTCTTCACTGAAGCTTTCTTT
.	TRBV4-3	TRBD1	TRBJ1-6	CASSTGGGGSPLHF	TGCGCCAGCAGTACAGGGGGTGGGGGGTCACCCCTCCACTTT
.	TRBV20-1	TRBD2	TRBJ2-1	CSAPPNGGGRVNEQFF	TGCAGTGCCCCCCCCAATGGGGGAGGGAGAGTGAATGAGCAGTTCTTC
few	TRBV12-5	TRBD1	TRBJ2-2	CASARGRDIANTGELFF	TGTGCTAGCGCCAGGGGGAGAGATATCGCGAACACCGGGGAGCTGTTTTTT
.	TRBV5-4	.	TRBJ2-1	CANGVNGAVFFGEQFF	TGTGCCAACGGGGTTAATGGAGCAGTCTTCTTCGGTGAGCAGTTCTTC
.	TRBV3-1	.	TRBJ1-3	CASSQGSGAVAGNTIYF	TGTGCCAGCAGCCAAGGATCTGGGGCAGTAGCTGGAAACACCATATATTTT
few	TRBV7-9	.	TRBJ2-1	CASSFLGAYNEQFF	TGTGCCAGCAGCTTCCTCGGCGCCTACAATGAGCAGTTCTTC
few	TRBV18	.	TRBJ1-6	CASSPSGGRLSNSPLHF	TGTGCCAGCTCACCAAGCGGGGGTCGACTTTCTAATTCACCCCTCCACTTT
many	TRBV7-2	TRBD2	TRBJ2-7	CASSLARTSGSYEQYF	TGTGCCAGCAGCTTAGCGCGGACTAGCGGGAGCTACGAGCAGTACTTC
few	TRBV20-1	.	TRBJ2-7	CSARAMGGEQYF	TGCAGTGCTAGAGCCATGGGGGGTGAGCAGTACTTC
.	TRBV3-1	.	TRBJ1-5	CASSQGGRESVQPQHF	TGTGCCAGCAGCCAAGGGGGCAGGGAAAGTGTTCAGCCCCAGCATTTT
.	TRBV6-4	.	TRBJ1-2	CASSDPGTPYTF	TGTGCCAGCAGTGACCCGGGGACACCCTACACCTTC
.	TRBV5-5	.	TRBJ1-2	CASSLGTAPNYGYTF	TGTGCCAGCAGCTTAGGGACGGCCCCTAACTATGGCTACACCTTC
few	TRBV5-1	.	TRBJ1-1	CASSSGDNMNTEAFF	TGCGCCAGCAGCTCGGGGGACAACATGAACACTGAAGCTTTCTTT
.	TRBV7-2	TRBD2	TRBJ2-2	CASSLMGGRNTGELFF	TGTGCCAGCAGCTTAATGGGCGGGAGGAACACCGGGGAGCTGTTTTTT
.	TRBV19	TRBD2	TRBJ2-1	CASTNSGSNSYNEQFF	TGTGCCAGTACCAATAGCGGGAGTAATTCCTACAATGAGCAGTTCTTC
few	TRBV19	.	TRBJ2-6	CASSIELTYRVGANVLTF	TGTGCCAGTAGTATAGAACTTACCTACAGGGTTGGGGCCAACGTCCTGACTTTC
few	TRBV18	TRBD1	TRBJ2-3	CASSPTGGRTDTQYF	TGTGCCAGCTCACCAACAGGGGGAAGGACAGATACGCAGTATTTT
many	TRBV7-3	TRBD2	TRBJ2-7	CASSPTSGSYEQYF	TGTGCCAGCAGCCCCACTAGCGGCTCCTACGAGCAGTACTTC
.	TRBV24-1	.	TRBJ2-1	CATSDFQEGFEQFF	TGTGCCACCAGTGATTTTCAGGAGGGGTTTGAGCAGTTCTTC
.	TRBV20-1	.	TRBJ1-4	CSATPTGEDEKLFF	TGCAGTGCTACCCCGACAGGAGAGGATGAAAAACTGTTTTTT
few	TRBV3-1	.	TRBJ2-7	CASSQLGTYEQYF	TGTGCCAGCAGCCAATTGGGTACCTACGAGCAGTACTTC
.	TRBV18	TRBD2	TRBJ2-1	CASSPPRLAGGYNEQFF	TGTGCCAGCTCACCACCGCGACTAGCGGGAGGGTACAATGAGCAGTTCTTC
few	TRBV5-8	.	TRBJ2-7	CASSLNRF	TGTGCCAGCAGCTTAAACCGCTTC
.	TRBV9	TRBD2	TRBJ2-3	CASSTGTNPTDTQYF	TGTGCCAGCAGCACCGGGACTAACCCCACAGATACGCAGTATTTT
.	TRBV20-1	TRBD2	TRBJ2-1	CSAMGLAGAGGNEQFF	TGCAGTGCCATGGGACTAGCGGGAGCTGGGGGGAATGAGCAGTTCTTC
few	TRBV2	.	TRBJ2-7	CASSTHRASPTIAYEQYF	TGTGCCAGCAGCACTCACAGGGCGAGCCCTACTATAGCTTACGAGCAGTACTTC
few	TRBV24-1	.	TRBJ2-5	CATSDFDGETQYF	TGTGCCACCAGTGATTTCGACGGTGAGACCCAGTACTTC
few	TRBV6-2/TRBV6-3	.	TRBJ2-1	CASSNTRNSHHEQFF	TGTGCCAGCAGTAACACCAGAAACAGTCACCATGAGCAGTTCTTC